A selection of T cell receptor beta chains follows, all from one sample in a study of blood T cell repertoires in COVID-19. Some clones are missing from TCRdb's copy, which holds only in-frame ones; the method was immunoSEQ multiplex PCR. The data show around 250,000 clones, approximately 90% seen once. Sequencing input: peripheral blood. These receptors all come from a woman aged 30 to 39 with active or convalescent COVID-19. Both conserved end residues are part of each CDR3. The D gene is left open where the match is weak. The size of a clone is reported for some rows only, either as once, few or many, or as a class for expanded clones.

TRBV18,TRBJ2-6,-,-,TGTGCCAGCTCCCATCCTGGGGCCAACGTCCTGACTTTC,CASSHPGANVLTF
TRBV10-2,TRBJ2-5,-,-,TGCGCCAGCCATCTTTGGGACACCAAAACACTAGAGACCCAGTACTTC,CASHLWDTKTLETQYF
TRBV3-1/TRBV3-2,TRBJ1-4,-,-,TGTGCCAGCAGCCAAGGCTTCCAGGGGACTAATGAAAAACTGTTTTTT,CASSQGFQGTNEKLFF
TRBV6-5,TRBJ2-1,-,-,TGTGCCAGCAACCTGGGGGGGCACAATGAGCAGTTCTTC,CASNLGGHNEQFF
TRBV5-1,TRBJ1-4,-,-,TGCGCCAGCAGCGCTTTGGCCAATGAAAAACTGTTTTTT,CASSALANEKLFF
TRBV30,TRBJ1-6,-,once,TGTGCCTGGAGTGTCCCGGGACATCAAGGGTGGGATAATTCACCCCTCCACTTT,CAWSVPGHQGWDNSPLHF
TRBV30,TRBJ1-2,-,-,TGTGCCTGGAGTGTCCGCCAACGCGTGAACTATGGCTACACCTTC,CAWSVRQRVNYGYTF
TRBV5-1,TRBJ2-2,TRBD2,few,TGCGCCAGCAGCTTAACTAGCGGCGACACCGGGGAGCTGTTTTTT,CASSLTSGDTGELFF
TRBV27,TRBJ1-6,-,-,TGTGCCAGCAGTTTAGGGAGGGATTCACCCCTCCACTTT,CASSLGRDSPLHF
TRBV9,TRBJ1-6,TRBD1,-,TGTGCCAGCTCCAGGGGGGACAGTAATTCACCCCTCCACTTT,CASSRGDSNSPLHF
TRBV12-3/TRBV12-4,TRBJ1-1,TRBD1,-,TGTGCCAGCAGTTTACAGGGGGCGTTTGAAGCTTTCTTT,CASSLQGAFEAFF
TRBV18,TRBJ1-2,TRBD1,-,TGTGCCAGCTCCCCCTGGACAGGGGAAGGCTACACCTTC,CASSPWTGEGYTF
TRBV28,TRBJ2-1,TRBD2,once,TGTGCCAGCAGTAAGGTGGGGGGACTAGCTAATGAGCAGTTCTTC,CASSKVGGLANEQFF
TRBV11-3,TRBJ2-1,TRBD2,-,TGTGCCAGCAGTGGGGCGGGGGACTACAATGAGCAGTTCTTC,CASSGAGDYNEQFF
TRBV7-6,TRBJ2-1,TRBD2,-,TGTGCCAGCAGCTTAGTACTAGCGGCGGAGCAGTTCTTC,CASSLVLAAEQFF
TRBV19,TRBJ1-5,TRBD1,-,TGTGCCAGTGCCTCAGGGGGCGGACAGCCCCAGCATTTT,CASASGGGQPQHF
TRBV7-2,TRBJ2-7,-,-,TGTGCCAGCAGCCGACAGGCTGGCGACGAGCAGTACTTC,CASSRQAGDEQYF
TRBV4-3,TRBJ2-4,TRBD1,-,TGCGCCAGCAGCCAAGGGGACAGAGCCAAAAACATTCAGTACTTC,CASSQGDRAKNIQYF
TRBV9,TRBJ1-1,-,-,TGTGCCAGCAGCGTAGCTACAGGAATGAACACTGAAGCTTTCTTT,CASSVATGMNTEAFF
TRBV9,TRBJ2-7,-,few,TGTGCCAGCAGCGTAGATGGCACCTCCGAGCAGTACTTC,CASSVDGTSEQYF
TRBV9,TRBJ2-7,-,-,TGTGCCAGCAGCGTAGGCGAATCCTCCGAGCAGTACTTC,CASSVGESSEQYF
TRBV27,TRBJ2-5,-,-,TGTGCCAGCAGCCCCGCTGAGCTCGAGACCCAGTACTTC,CASSPAELETQYF
TRBV19,TRBJ1-1,-,-,TGTGCCAGTAGTCCAACCACTCTACACCAGGGGCAAGTAGCTTTCTTT,CASSPTTLHQGQVAFF
TRBV27,TRBJ1-1,-,-,TGTGCCAGCGGCGGTGAGAAGCTGAACACTGAAGCTTTCTTT,CASGGEKLNTEAFF
TRBV19,TRBJ1-6,-,-,TGTGCCAGTAGCAAAGGGGCAAATTCACCCCTCCACTTT,CASSKGANSPLHF
TRBV2,TRBJ2-1,TRBD1,-,TGTGCCAGCAGTTCACAAAGGACAGGGGCAGGGAATGAGCAGTTCTTC,CASSSQRTGAGNEQFF
TRBV7-2,TRBJ1-1,-,-,TGTGCCAGCAGATTTACAGGGCTAAACACTGAAGCTTTCTTT,CASRFTGLNTEAFF
TRBV11-2,TRBJ2-1,-,-,TGTGCCAGCAGCTTAGATCTGAGCGGTGAGCAGTTCTTC,CASSLDLSGEQFF
TRBV12-3/TRBV12-4,TRBJ2-2,-,-,TGTGCCAGCAGGCTAGGGGGGGCCGGGGAGCTGTTTTTT,CASRLGGAGELFF
TRBV28,TRBJ1-5,TRBD1,-,TGTGCCAGCAGTGGCCGACAGGGGAATAGCAATCAGCCCCAGCATTTT,CASSGRQGNSNQPQHF
TRBV28,TRBJ1-4,TRBD1,few,TGTGCCAGCGGAACAGGGGGGGAGTATGAAAAACTGTTTTTT,CASGTGGEYEKLFF
TRBV19,TRBJ2-6,TRBD2,-,TGTGCCAGTAGTATAGAGGGGCTAGCGGGGCTTGGTGGGGCCAACGTCCTGACTTTC,CASSIEGLAGLGGANVLTF
TRBV14,TRBJ2-5,-,-,TGTGCCAGCAGCCAAGATTGGGTCGGGGGCCAAGAGACCCAGTACTTC,CASSQDWVGGQETQYF
TRBV30,TRBJ1-1,-,many,TGTGCCTGGGGTCAGGGAGGGGACACTGAAGCTTTCTTT,CAWGQGGDTEAFF
TRBV6-2/TRBV6-3,TRBJ2-7,TRBD2,-,TGTGCCAGCAGTTCGACTAGCGGGGGTTCTGAAGTGCAGTACTTC,CASSSTSGGSEVQYF
TRBV6-5,TRBJ1-2,TRBD1,-,TGTGCCAGCAGGGGGGACAGGGCGGGTGGCTACACCTTC,CASRGDRAGGYTF
TRBV6-5,TRBJ1-3,-,-,TGTGCCAGCAGTCTAACAGTTAGCTCTGGAAACACCATATATTTT,CASSLTVSSGNTIYF
TRBV11-2,TRBJ1-1,TRBD1,-,TGTGCCAGCAGCCTAAGGACAGGGGGGAACACTGAAGCTTTCTTT,CASSLRTGGNTEAFF
TRBV28,TRBJ1-2,-,-,TGTGCCAGCAGTTTAGGTAGTCATGGCTACACCTTC,CASSLGSHGYTF
TRBV6-5,TRBJ1-1,-,-,TGTGCCAGCAGGCTTCCAGGACAGAACACTGAAGCTTTCTTT,CASRLPGQNTEAFF
TRBV25-1,TRBJ1-6,-,-,TGTGCCACCTCCTGGGGCTGGAGTAATTCACCCCTCCACTTT,CATSWGWSNSPLHF
TRBV3-1/TRBV3-2,TRBJ1-6,TRBD1,once,TGTGCCAGCAGCCACCGGACAGGGGGACATAATTCACCCCTCCACTTT,CASSHRTGGHNSPLHF
TRBV7-6,TRBJ2-1,-,few,TGTGCCAGCAGCTTACAGGACAGTCTATACAATGAGCAGTTCTTC,CASSLQDSLYNEQFF
TRBV2,TRBJ2-3,-,-,TGTGCCAGCAGTGAAGCGCCCGGGGAGGCAGATACGCAGTATTTT,CASSEAPGEADTQYF
TRBV6-2/TRBV6-3,TRBJ2-3,TRBD1,-,TGTGCCAGCAGTTACGACAGGGGGCGCGATTTCACAGATACGCAGTATTTT,CASSYDRGRDFTDTQYF
TRBV7-2,TRBJ1-2,TRBD1,-,TGTGCCAGCAGCTCGCCGGGACAGCCTAACTATGGCTACACCTTC,CASSSPGQPNYGYTF
TRBV19,TRBJ2-3,-,-,TGTGCCAGTAGTATTGGGTGGGGCAGGTCCACAGATACGCAGTATTTT,CASSIGWGRSTDTQYF
TRBV7-2,TRBJ2-3,TRBD2,-,TGTGCCAGCAGCCCAGCGGGGAGCACAGATACGCAGTATTTT,CASSPAGSTDTQYF
TRBV7-8,TRBJ1-6,TRBD1,-,TGTGCCAGCAGCTTAGATGCGGCAGGGGGTTCACCCCTCCACTTT,CASSLDAAGGSPLHF
TRBV20-1,TRBJ2-3,TRBD2,-,TGCAGTGCTAGTGGTGCCCTCGGACTAGCGGGGGGTTGGGGCGGCACAGATACGCAGTATTTT,CSASGALGLAGGWGGTDTQYF
TRBV7-2,TRBJ1-2,TRBD1,-,TGTGCCAGCAGCTTTGGACAGGGGGCGCTAGGCTACACCTTC,CASSFGQGALGYTF